This T cell receptor (beta chain) was sequenced for a study of T cells after posttransplantation cyclophosphamide. Many counts were recorded for this clone. The antigen is unknown. This table comes from immunoSEQ multiplex PCR, and its TCRdb copy is limited to in-frame clones, with some not included. The sample contains 30,000 to 35,000 clones, none occurring once; approximately 6.7% lies in the top ten. The study, taken as a whole, reports: Later blood repertoires were often dominated by clones from the donor CD8+ memory compartment. Recipient CMV seropositivity and CMV reactivation strongly tracked TRB clonality.

This CDR3 region has 14 residues. In germline, CDR1 is MNHEY, CDR2 SMNVEV (reference sequence). V was clipped by 3 bases and J by 0 bases, with 7 bases between them. The V and J genes are TRBV27 and TRBJ2-3; D uncertain. The receptor's source is a woman between 45 and 65 years old in good health and a related stem cell transplant donor. Sequencing was done on a sample of PBMCs. CDR3 nucleotides: TGTGCCAGCAGTTTCCCGACTAGCACAGATACGCAGTATTTT. Translated, it gives CASSFPTSTDTQYF.